The 28 T cell receptor beta chains given below trace back to one sample, sequenced in a study of identical twins. TCRdb redid the calling of the 5' RACE reads with MiXCR, one entry per CDR3 protein. In the table there are a few hundred thousand distinct CDR3 sequences, about 8.5% of which are singletons. These data also formed part of another study, on yellow fever vaccine responses in identical twins.

The sequenced sample consisted of CD8+ T cells sorted from blood. The receptors stem from a woman between 18 and 29 years old in good health.

This clonotype was counted between two and nine times. The chain has TRBV4-3 and TRBJ2-3; D call uncertain. The CDR3 is 18 amino acids. Trimming cost V 0 bases and J 2 bases, with 18 bases left between them. Germline V lookup: CDR1 LGHNA, CDR2 YSLEER. The CDR3: CASSQDRQTGPYTDTQYF. DNA of the CDR3: TGCGCCAGCAGCCAAGATCGTCAGACGGGCCCGTACACAGATACGCAGTATTTT.

This clonotype was recorded many times. V gene TRBV4-1 combines with J gene TRBJ1-5, with TRBD1 as a possible D gene (5 bases). The V and J ends lost 0 bases and 1 base respectively, with 7 bases between them. Germline lookup yields CDR1 MGHRA and CDR2 YSYEKL. The CDR3 runs 15 residues. This chain's CDR3 is CASSQDQGSNQPQHF. CDR3 sequence (DNA): TGCGCCAGCAGCCAAGATCAGGGAAGCAATCAGCCCCAGCATTTT.

The gene calls are TRBV5-1 and TRBJ2-5; D is perhaps TRBD1 (6 bases). Germline-derived CDR1 and CDR2 are SGHRS and YFSETQ. The CDR3 loop spans 14 amino acids. Deletions cut 4 bases from V and 2 bases from J, with 12 bases between. CDR3 nucleotides: TGCGCCAGCAGCAGCTATACAGGGCAAGAGACCCAGTACTTC. This sequence encodes CASSSYTGQETQYF.

This clonotype was seen repeatedly, ten times or more. The rearrangement links TRBV9 to TRBJ1-1, with 7 bases that match TRBD1. This CDR3 has 13 residues. V shed 4 bases and J 5 bases; nucleotides not matched to a gene: 5. Germline CDR1 SGDLS, CDR2 YYNGEE. The CDR3: CASSSGGGTEAFF. The CDR3 DNA follows: TGTGCCAGCAGCTCAGGGGGAGGGACTGAAGCTTTCTTT. The full variable domain, with the rest looked up from reference TRBV9 and TRBJ1-1, is DSGVTQTPKHLITATGQRVTLRCSPRSGDLSVYWYQQSLDQGLQFLIQYYNGEERAKGNILERFSAQQFPDLHSELNLSSLELGDSALYFCASSSGGGTEAFFGQGTRLTVV.

In its sample, this clonotype was seen many times. The V call is TRBV10-3, the J call TRBJ2-3; D unclear. The CDR3 sequence is 13 residues long. Germline assignment: CDR1 ENHRY and CDR2 SYGVKD. Trimming pared 8 bases from V and 0 bases from J, leaving 9 bases between. Here the CDR3 reads CAISLTSTDTQYF. CDR3 DNA sequence: TGTGCCATCTCTCTCACAAGCACAGATACGCAGTATTTT.

This clonotype was counted at least ten times. This chain links TRBV29-1 with TRBJ2-1; no clear D. Per germline, CDR1 SQVTM and CDR2 ANQGSEA. V shed 7 bases and J shed 0 bases, with 10 bases lying between them. The CDR3 has 13 amino acids. This CDR3 reads CSGVIPSYNEQFF. The CDR3 DNA reads as TGCAGCGGGGTTATACCCTCCTACAATGAGCAGTTCTTC.

The rearrangement joins TRBV20-1 to TRBJ2-7, with 10 bases lining up with TRBD2. The J segment lost 3 bases and the V segment lost 6 bases, leaving 8 bases of the junction unmatched. Per germline, CDR1 DFQATT and CDR2 SNEGSKA (reference sequence). The CDR3 contains 14 residues. The CDR3 DNA sequence: TGCAGTGCCACTAAGCGGGGGGGATTCTACGAGCAGTACTTC. Translated, it gives CSATKRGGFYEQYF.

The table lists this clonotype with a few counts. The rearrangement joins TRBV7-6 to TRBJ2-2; 10 bases are shared with TRBD1. Germline CDR1 reads SGHVS; CDR2 reads FNYEAQ. The CDR3 spans 17 residues. V shed 5 bases, J shed 7 bases, and the junction held 13 bases outside the gene matches. The DNA for the CDR3 is TGTGCCAGCAGCCGTGATTGGACAGGGGGAAGAGGCGGGGAGCTGTTTTTT. This sequence encodes CASSRDWTGGRGGELFF. Filled out from reference TRBV7-6 and TRBJ2-2, the complete variable domain reads GAGVSQSPRYKVTKRGQDVALRCDPISGHVSLYWYRQALGQGPEFLTYFNYEAQQDKSGLPNDRFSAERPEGSISTLTIQRTEQRDSAMYRCASSRDWTGGRGGELFFGEGSRLTVL.

This clonotype was picked up many times. This chain links TRBV5-6 with TRBJ2-3; no reliable D call. V shed 4 bases and J shed 0 bases, with 3 bases lying between them. In germline, CDR1 is SGHDT, CDR2 YYEEEE. This CDR3 spans 12 amino acids. CDR3 sequence: CASSQSTDTQYF. CDR3 coding DNA: TGTGCCAGCAGCCAAAGCACAGATACGCAGTATTTT.

The rearrangement links TRBV4-1 to TRBJ2-3, with TRBD2 matching 10 bases. Germline V CDR1 and CDR2: MGHRA, YSYEKL. This CDR3 contains 15 residues. V dropped 2 bases and J dropped 2; count of bases not matched to a gene: 1. This CDR3 reads CASSQLAGATDTQYF. The CDR3 DNA follows: TGCGCCAGCAGCCAACTAGCGGGAGCCACAGATACGCAGTATTTT.

This clonotype appeared a few times. The V gene is TRBV9, the J gene TRBJ2-7, with 8 bases aligning to TRBD2. Germline V gene sequence: CDR1 SGDLS, CDR2 YYNGEE. The CDR3 is made up of 14 amino acids. The V gene end was trimmed by 4 bases and the J gene end by 5 bases; junction bases not matched to a gene: 8. The CDR3 DNA is TGTGCCAGCAGCCCTGCGGGAGGTACGGACGAGCAGTACTTC. As protein: CASSPAGGTDEQYF.

There are many counts of this clonotype. The chain is built from TRBV6-5 and TRBJ2-7; a possible D gene is TRBD2 (6 bases). Trimming left V 11 bases short and J 0 bases short, with 8 bases between. Germline V gene data show CDR1 as MNHEY and CDR2 as SVGAGI. The CDR3 totals 11 residues. The CDR3 sequence is CAAGTSYEQYF. The CDR3 DNA reads TGTGCCGCGGGGACCTCCTACGAGCAGTACTTC.

This clonotype was seen a few times. The chain carries TRBV7-9 and TRBJ2-7; 7 bases fit TRBD1. V shed 5 bases, J shed 0 bases, and the junction held 4 bases outside the gene matches. The CDR3 extends over 14 amino acids. Germline V gene data show CDR1 as SEHNR and CDR2 as FQNEAQ (reference sequence). CDR3 loop: CASSSDRASYEQYF. As DNA, the CDR3 is TGTGCCAGCAGCAGTGACAGGGCCTCCTACGAGCAGTACTTC.

This clonotype was seen a few times. The rearrangement uses TRBV27 and TRBJ2-3; D call uncertain. The V and J ends lost 5 bases and 3 bases respectively, with 12 bases between them. The CDR3 is 14 amino acids. Germline CDR1 and CDR2: MNHEY and SMNVEV (reference sequence). The CDR3 sequence: CASSPLLTTDTQYF. For the CDR3, the DNA is TGTGCCAGCAGTCCACTACTAACAACAGATACGCAGTATTTT.

The rearrangement joins TRBV19 to TRBJ2-7; D remains unclear. The V end was cut by 1 base, the J end by 0 bases, with 7 bases between. This CDR3 comprises 14 residues. Germline V gene lookup returns CDR1 LNHDA and CDR2 SQIVND (reference sequence). The CDR3 region has the DNA TGTGCCAGTAGTATAGCGGGCAGCTCCTACGAGCAGTACTTC. Translated: CASSIAGSSYEQYF.

This clonotype was seen only a few times. The chain links TRBV24-1 to TRBJ2-3, with D possibly TRBD1 on 6 matching bases. CDR1 and CDR2 (germline): KGHDR, SFDVKD. Between the trimmed V and J ends, which lost 9 bases and 4 bases, there was a span of 16 bases. The length of the CDR3 is 14 residues. In DNA form, the CDR3 reads TGTGCCACCGACACAGGGTTTGAGGCAGATACGCAGTATTTT. Residues: CATDTGFEADTQYF.

This clonotype was detected only a few times. The chain carries TRBV15 and TRBJ1-1; TRBD1 matches at 11 bases. V gave up 8 bases and J gave up 4 bases; unmatched junction bases: 9. Germline lookup yields CDR1 LNHNV and CDR2 YYDKDF (reference sequence). This CDR3 region has 15 residues. Written as DNA, the CDR3 is TGTGCCACCTTCCCCGGACAGGGGGCACCCACTGAAGCTTTCTTT. It codes for CATFPGQGAPTEAFF.

This clonotype has a handful of counts. J is TRBJ1-1 and V is TRBV14, with no clear D. Trimming removed 0 bases from V and 0 bases from J, with 8 bases in between. The germline V gene has CDR1 SGHDN and CDR2 FVKESK. The CDR3 runs to 15 residues. The CDR3 sequence: CASSQEGALNTEAFF. The CDR3 region has the DNA TGTGCCAGCAGCCAAGAGGGAGCCTTGAACACTGAAGCTTTCTTT.

The chain carries TRBV12-3 or TRBV12-4 and TRBJ1-6; D may be TRBD1 (6 bases). There are 15 residues in the CDR3. V was clipped by 5 bases and J by 3 bases, with 11 bases between them. DNA for the CDR3: TGTGCCAGCAGTCCCACGGACAGCTATAATTCACCCCTCCACTTT. Protein: CASSPTDSYNSPLHF.

The table lists this clonotype with a few counts. The CDR3 is CSAPPRGSWRYLYF. The CDR3 DNA reads TGCAGTGCCCCTCCCCGGGGCAGCTGGCGCTATCTGTATTTT. V usage is TRBV20-1 and J usage is TRBJ2-3; D is possibly TRBD1 or TRBD2 (5 bases each). V was pared by 6 bases and J by 14 bases, with 27 bases between. This CDR3 comprises 14 residues. Germline lookup yields CDR1 DFQATT and CDR2 SNEGSKA (reference sequence).

The V call is TRBV12-3 or TRBV12-4, the J call TRBJ1-5; D may be TRBD1 (5 bases). Trimming shortened V by 3 bases and J by 6 bases, and 15 bases separated the two germline ends. The length of the CDR3 is 15 residues. The CDR3 here is CASSLVGAPGQPQHF. The CDR3 region has the DNA TGTGCCAGCAGTTTGGTCGGGGCTCCGGGTCAGCCCCAGCATTTT.

This clonotype was counted many times. CDR3 DNA: TGCAGTGCTCTAGAGGTTGGGGACACCACCGGGGAGCTGTTTTTT. Amino acids: CSALEVGDTTGELFF. The chain uses TRBV20-1 and TRBJ2-2; possibly TRBD1 for D (6 bases). The germline V and J ends were trimmed by 5 bases and 4 bases, with 17 bases remaining between them. The CDR3 has 15 amino acids. Germline CDR1 DFQATT, CDR2 SNEGSKA (reference sequence).

On this clonotype itself: One base away lies a much larger clone, so this may be a sequencing read error. V gene TRBV2 combines with J gene TRBJ1-1; no clear D. The CDR3 is 10 residues long. Germline V gene lookup returns CDR1 SNHLY and CDR2 FYNNEI. The V gene lost 8 bases and the J gene lost 4 bases, with 5 bases spanning the gap. The CDR3 bases are TGTGCCAGCGCGGGCACTGAAGCTTTCTTT. It specifies CASAGTEAFF.

This clonotype was detected many times. V and J are TRBV3-1 and TRBJ2-3; D is uncertain. The CDR3 consists of 12 residues. The germline V gene encodes CDR1 LGHDT and CDR2 YNNKEL (reference sequence). The V and J ends lost 4 bases and 3 bases respectively, with 5 bases between them. The CDR3 loop is CASSPETDTQYF. CDR3 nucleotide sequence: TGTGCCAGCAGCCCGGAGACAGATACGCAGTATTTT.

This clonotype was observed at least ten times. The genes are TRBV12-3 or TRBV12-4 and TRBJ2-3; TRBD2 matches at 8 bases. V lost 3 bases and J lost 9; bases outside the gene matches: 2. CDR3 size: 12 residues. CDR3 sequence: CASSFGGDTQYF. The CDR3 DNA is TGTGCCAGCAGTTTCGGGGGGGACACGCAGTATTTT.

The V and J genes are TRBV19 and TRBJ2-2; D is possibly TRBD2 (5 bases). Germline V gene lookup returns CDR1 LNHDA and CDR2 SQIVND (reference sequence). V was pared by 6 bases and J by 7 bases, with 15 bases between. This CDR3 has 14 amino acids. The CDR3 DNA reads as TGTGCCAGTAGCGTCAGGTTAGCGTTCGGGGAGCTGTTTTTT. The encoded protein is CASSVRLAFGELFF.

The genes are TRBV7-6 and TRBJ2-1, with TRBD2 matching over 7 bases. The CDR3 is 15 residues long. J was trimmed by 1 base and V by 5 bases; bases with no gene match: 5. The germline CDR1 and CDR2 sequences are SGHVS and FNYEAQ. The CDR3 bases are TGTGCCAGCAGCGCAGCGGGGCCGTCCTACAATGAGCAGTTCTTC. Translating it yields CASSAAGPSYNEQFF.

This clonotype was detected a few times. V usage is TRBV20-1 and J usage is TRBJ2-3, with 7 bases that match TRBD2. Germline loops: CDR1 DFQATT, CDR2 SNEGSKA (reference sequence). Unmatched junction bases numbered 8, after V lost 2 bases and J lost 0 bases. The CDR3 has 16 amino acids. Here the CDR3 DNA reads TGCAGTGCTAGAACGCGGGACTACCGGAGCACAGATACGCAGTATTTT. It codes for CSARTRDYRSTDTQYF.